This TCR beta chain was sequenced for a study of blood T cell repertoires in COVID-19 (dated by TCRdb to the early 2020s). In the study overall: Samples from collaborators originated in the United States, Italy and Spain and spanned both the acute and convalescent phases of COVID-19. The prospective study material was composed of cDNA or gDNA derived from T cells, B-cell-depleted T cells, or PBMCs. A freely available public database, intended as a resource for researchers studying the immune response to SARS-CoV-2, is where the repertoires were released. Sample metadata almost always included a de-identified subject ID, COVID-19 status, age in years and sex. Deeply sampled blood TCRbeta repertoires from subjects exposed to, actively infected with, or recovered from COVID-19 were included in the dataset. Samples were obtained from the ongoing ImmuneRACE study (first 160 participants) and from 1,254 subjects provided by 6 global collaborators. Where available, HLA class I and class II types were taken from metadata supplied by the sample provider and were not determined by assay-based typing. General conclusions and limits of the study: The amount of clinical and demographic metadata varied by source and participant and was provided uncurated.

TCRbeta CDR3 regions were amplified from genomic DNA using the immunoSEQ Assay, a bias-controlled multiplex PCR. The paper's data handling went like this. The number of nucleated cells in each sample was estimated by amplification of reference gene primers within the assay. Sequence reads were collapsed and filtered to measure the absolute abundance of every unique TCRbeta CDR3 rearrangement. Productive Simpson clonality was computed per sample as the square root of Simpson's diversity index over productive rearrangements. The table was pulled from immuneACCESS by TCRdb, which kept in-frame rearrangements only. Such tables lose some clones; where checked, under half of the loss comes from unresolved V genes, and the rest has no known cause. The V and J calls and clone size are taken from that table; D and trimming were inferred from the DNA. Within this sample are about 140,000 clones, with 89% of them counted one time only. Jointly, the top ten make up about 1.5% of the sample.

Of note for this clone: It has no known antigen specificity. No base quality information exists; no much larger clone differs at one position.

Whole blood was collected in K2EDTA tubes by collaborating institutions according to the institutions' own protocols. For TCRbeta analysis, collaborator samples were shipped as frozen whole blood, as isolated PBMCs, or as DNA extracted from either sample type. From a lookup of the germline V gene, CDR1 and CDR2 are LGHNA and YSLEER. V was cut back by 2 bases and J by 1 base, leaving a gap of 14 bases between them. From the cysteine up to the phenylalanine, the CDR3 has a length of 16 residues. Just the 48-base CDR3 DNA is kept, in frame starting at base 1. The chain links TRBV4-3 with TRBJ1-1, and the D gene may be TRBD1, 6 bases matching. The sequence derives from a human donor in a cohort sampled during active COVID-19. Sequenced material: peripheral blood. The DNA reads as follows: TGCGCCAGCAGCCAAACCCGACAGGTGGGGAACACTGAAGCTTTCTTT. The translation is CASSQTRQVGNTEAFF.